Detailed here is one T cell receptor beta chain. Antigen specificity is unknown. CD8 cells classed as naive were CD45RO-negative and positively selected for CCR7, excluding terminally differentiated effector memory CD45RA+ cells. This entry comes from a study of shared clonotypes between healthy human individuals. Findings and limits, study-wide: Generally, estimated richness proved larger in naive subsets than it did in memory subsets.

The CDR3 sequence is 14 residues long. The germline V and J ends were trimmed by 0 bases and 1 base, with 5 bases remaining between them. CDR1 is MNHNS and CDR2 is SASEGT in the germline V gene. The table came from immunoSEQ multiplex PCR; TCRdb's copy has only in-frame clones and leaves some out. The table lists nearly 2 million clones, about 95% of them singletons. The V and J genes are TRBV6-1 and TRBJ2-3; D gene unclear. The sequencing sample was made of naive CD8+ T cells sorted from blood. The clonotype was recovered from a man in his late teens or twenties in good health. The CDR3 region has the DNA TGTGCCAGCAGTGAAGCGTGGGGCACAGATACGCAGTATTTT. Translated: CASSEAWGTDTQYF.